This is a list of T cell receptor beta chains from one sample in a study of T cells in Graves' hyperthyroidism and ophthalmopathy. A single record per CDR3 protein comes from TCRdb applying MiXCR to the multiplex PCR reads. The data hold roughly 500,000 distinct CDR3 sequences, with about 45% observed a single time. Sample: peripheral blood or thyroid tissue (not recorded which). These receptors all come from an adult woman with Graves' disease, either hyperthyroidism or ophthalmopathy (not recorded which). Each CDR3 is given with its conserved first and last residue. Each record gives: J gene, V gene, clone size, D gene, CDR3 protein, CDR3 DNA. D genes are given only for firm matches. Clone size appears in some rows only: once, few, many, or a class for an expanded clone.

>TRBJ2-5|TRBV14|many|NA
CASSQAETQYF
TGTGCCAGCAGCCAAGCGGAGACCCAGTACTTC
>TRBJ2-7|TRBV15|once|NA
CATSRTDRYEQYF
TGTGCCACCAGCAGAACAGACAGATACGAGCAGTACTTC
>TRBJ2-5|TRBV7-2|NA|TRBD1
CASREGRGRETQYF
TGTGCCAGCAGGGAAGGCAGGGGGCGAGAGACCCAGTACTTC
>TRBJ1-5|TRBV5-1|many|NA
CAGIGPNQPQHF
TGCGCCGGCATCGGCCCCAATCAGCCCCAGCATTTT
>TRBJ2-5|TRBV2|few|NA
CASSYGYSNQPQYF
TGTGCCAGCAGCTACGGATATAGCAATCAGCCCCAGTACTTC
>TRBJ1-3|TRBV19|NA|NA
CAGLAGNTIYF
TGTGCCGGACTAGCGGGGAACACCATATATTTT
>TRBJ1-2|TRBV6-5|many|TRBD1
CASWRRQGANRNGYTF
TGTGCCAGCTGGAGGAGACAGGGGGCCAATCGAAATGGCTACACCTTC
>TRBJ2-5|TRBV7-9|NA|NA
CASSAHGTKRTQYF
TGTGCCAGCAGCGCACATGGGACCAAGAGAACCCAGTACTTC
>TRBJ2-5|TRBV9|many|TRBD2
CASSPGLVREETQYF
TGTGCCAGCAGCCCGGGACTAGTAAGGGAGGAGACCCAGTACTTC
>TRBJ2-7|TRBV5-1|NA|TRBD2
CASKGAGGTYEQYF
TGTGCCAGCAAAGGAGCGGGAGGCACCTACGAGCAGTACTTC
>TRBJ2-7|TRBV29-1|many|TRBD1
CSASGTDYYSYEQYF
TGCAGCGCATCCGGGACAGATTATTACTCCTACGAGCAGTACTTC
>TRBJ2-7|TRBV7-2|NA|TRBD2
CASSLASGGEQYF
TGTGCCAGCAGCTTAGCGTCGGGGGGCGAGCAGTACTTC
>TRBJ1-2|TRBV10-2|NA|NA
CASSESYPGQENYGYTF
TGCGCCAGCAGTGAGTCATACCCGGGACAAGAGAACTATGGCTACACCTTC
>TRBJ2-7|TRBV7-2|many|TRBD1
CASRDRGEQYF
TGTGCCAGCAGAGACAGGGGCGAGCAGTACTTC
>TRBJ2-7|TRBV5-1|NA|TRBD2
CASSTEPSGRYEQYF
TGCGCCAGCAGCACGGAGCCTAGCGGGAGATACGAGCAGTACTTC
>TRBJ2-1|TRBV7-4|once|TRBD2
CASSLKPLGGRASEQFF
TGTGCCAGCAGCTTAAAGCCCCTCGGCGGGAGGGCCTCTGAGCAGTTCTTC
>TRBJ1-2|TRBV10-3|once|NA
CAISVLVGYGYTF
TGTGCCATCAGTGTTCTGGTTGGCTATGGCTACACCTTC
>TRBJ2-7|TRBV12-3/TRBV12-4|many|NA
CASSFGGSLHEQYF
TGTGCCAGCAGTTTTGGGGGGAGCTTACACGAGCAGTACTTC
>TRBJ1-2|TRBV30|many|NA
CAWSVRPPVYGYTF
TGTGCCTGGAGTGTACGGCCTCCGGTCTATGGCTACACCTTC
>TRBJ2-7|TRBV5-1|many|NA
CASSLDPQQRVGYEQYF
TGCGCCAGCAGCTTGGATCCGCAACAAAGGGTGGGATACGAGCAGTACTTC
>TRBJ1-5|TRBV2|NA|NA
CASYTGYNRPQHF
TGTGCCAGCTATACAGGGTACAATCGGCCCCAGCATTTT
>TRBJ2-7|TRBV7-2|NA|TRBD1
CASSLDGGQFDQDF
TGTGCCAGCAGCTTAGATGGGGGACAGTTTGATCAAGACTTC
>TRBJ1-4|TRBV2|many|TRBD1
CASGWPGQGNEKLFF
TGTGCCAGCGGATGGCCGGGACAGGGTAATGAAAAACTGTTTTTT
>TRBJ2-6|TRBV5-1|many|NA
CASSPGVAGANVLTF
TGCGCCAGCAGCCCCGGGGTTGCTGGGGCCAACGTCCTGACTTTC
>TRBJ2-7|TRBV12-3/TRBV12-4|many|NA
CASSYIAGTKIYEQYF
TGTGCCAGCAGTTACATCGCCGGGACAAAAATCTACGAGCAGTACTTC
>TRBJ2-7|TRBV10-2|NA|TRBD1
CASSHRPGQGGHEQYF
TGTGCCAGCAGCCACCGCCCGGGACAGGGAGGCCACGAGCAGTACTTC
>TRBJ2-7|TRBV7-9|NA|TRBD1
CASSFPGTGGNEQYF
TGTGCCAGCAGCTTCCCAGGGACAGGGGGTAACGAGCAGTACTTC
>TRBJ2-7|TRBV5-5|many|NA
CASSYYGTLKTYEQYF
TGTGCCAGCAGCTACTACGGGACACTCAAGACCTACGAGCAGTACTTC
>TRBJ2-7|TRBV5-1|many|NA
CASSLDFVDRIDLDF
TGCGCCAGCAGCTTGGATTTCGTCGACAGGATTGATTTGGACTTC
>TRBJ1-5|TRBV20-1|many|NA
CSARETGYSNQPQHF
TGCAGTGCTAGAGAGACAGGTTATAGCAATCAGCCCCAGCATTTT
>TRBJ1-2|TRBV25-1|NA|TRBD1
CARARDRPRYGTF
TGTGCTAGAGCCCGGGACAGGCCTCGATACGGCACCTTC
>TRBJ2-3|TRBV7-9|few|NA
CASSLIGFDTQYF
TGTGCCAGCAGCTTAATTGGTTTCGATACGCAGTATTTT
>TRBJ1-2|TRBV7-9|NA|NA
CASSQAGGGGYTF
TGTGCCAGCAGCCAAGCCGGGGGGGGGGGCTACACCTTC
>TRBJ1-1|TRBV7-2|few|NA
CASSLMGGAPSTEAFF
TGTGCCAGCAGCTTAATGGGGGGCGCGCCTTCCACTGAAGCTTTCTTT
>TRBJ2-2|TRBV9|NA|NA
CASRHRQNTGELFF
TGTGCCAGCAGACATCGACAGAACACCGGGGAGCTGTTTTTT
>TRBJ2-7|TRBV20-1|NA|TRBD1
CSARELGTGTYEQYF
TGCAGTGCTAGAGAGCTCGGGACAGGCACCTACGAGCAGTACTTC
>TRBJ2-2|TRBV24-1|NA|TRBD2
CATSEGGANTGELFF
TGTGCCACCAGTGAGGGGGGGGCGAACACCGGGGAGCTGTTTTTT
>TRBJ2-5|TRBV20-1|few|NA
CSANLAGNQPQYF
TGCAGTGCTAATCTGGCAGGCAATCAGCCCCAGTACTTC
>TRBJ1-1|TRBV7-2|NA|NA
CASSLERETRAFF
TGTGCCAGCAGCTTAGAGCGTGAAACAAGAGCTTTCTTT
>TRBJ1-4|TRBV7-9|NA|TRBD1
CASSLEGAIEKLFF
TGTGCCAGCAGCTTAGAGGGGGCAATAGAAAAACTGTTTTTT
>TRBJ2-7|TRBV30|few|TRBD1
CAWRNPGQGAYEQYF
TGTGCCTGGAGGAACCCGGGACAGGGGGCCTACGAGCAGTACTTC